This T cell receptor (beta chain) comes out of a study of shared clonotypes between healthy human individuals. CDR1 is MNHEY, CDR2 SVGAGI, per germline. The V gene lost 2 bases and the J gene lost 5 bases, with 13 bases spanning the gap. The CDR3 has 15 residues. Some clones are missing from TCRdb's copy, which holds only in-frame ones; the method was immunoSEQ multiplex PCR. Found here are more than 2,000,000 clones, approximately 94% of them singletons; the top ten hold over 0.12%. V usage is TRBV6-5 and J usage is TRBJ2-1; D is perhaps TRBD1 (5 bases). The sample comprised naive CD4+ T cells sorted from blood. Subset defined: CD45RA+ positively selected. This clonotype was obtained from a young man in good health. The CDR3 coding sequence is TGTGCCAGCAGTTACGCAGGGAACGTCCACAATGAGCAGTTCTTC. This translates into CASSYAGNVHNEQFF.